This TCR beta chain appears in the sequencing data of a study of OX40 agonist ivuxolimab in advanced cancers. Study overall: The group had a mean age of around 60 years, ranged from about 20 to 85, and was 75% to 85% male.

Only in-frame clones appear in the TCRdb table, and some are missing; sequencing was by immunoSEQ multiplex PCR. The sample records about 52,000 clones, 70% to 85% being singletons. In germline, CDR1 is ENHRY, CDR2 SYGVKD. V gave up 2 bases and J gave up 4 bases; unmatched junction bases: 5. The length of the CDR3 is 15 residues. The TCR comes from an adult with an advanced solid tumor such as melanoma, head and neck, liver or kidney cancer. Material: CD4+ or CD8+ T cells sorted from blood, obtained in a trial of the OX40 agonist ivuxolimab. The V gene is TRBV10-3, the J gene TRBJ1-3; 7 nucleotides match TRBD1. The CDR3 protein is CAISERQGGGNTIYF. As DNA, the CDR3 is TGTGCCATCAGTGAGCGACAGGGAGGAGGAAACACCATATATTTT.